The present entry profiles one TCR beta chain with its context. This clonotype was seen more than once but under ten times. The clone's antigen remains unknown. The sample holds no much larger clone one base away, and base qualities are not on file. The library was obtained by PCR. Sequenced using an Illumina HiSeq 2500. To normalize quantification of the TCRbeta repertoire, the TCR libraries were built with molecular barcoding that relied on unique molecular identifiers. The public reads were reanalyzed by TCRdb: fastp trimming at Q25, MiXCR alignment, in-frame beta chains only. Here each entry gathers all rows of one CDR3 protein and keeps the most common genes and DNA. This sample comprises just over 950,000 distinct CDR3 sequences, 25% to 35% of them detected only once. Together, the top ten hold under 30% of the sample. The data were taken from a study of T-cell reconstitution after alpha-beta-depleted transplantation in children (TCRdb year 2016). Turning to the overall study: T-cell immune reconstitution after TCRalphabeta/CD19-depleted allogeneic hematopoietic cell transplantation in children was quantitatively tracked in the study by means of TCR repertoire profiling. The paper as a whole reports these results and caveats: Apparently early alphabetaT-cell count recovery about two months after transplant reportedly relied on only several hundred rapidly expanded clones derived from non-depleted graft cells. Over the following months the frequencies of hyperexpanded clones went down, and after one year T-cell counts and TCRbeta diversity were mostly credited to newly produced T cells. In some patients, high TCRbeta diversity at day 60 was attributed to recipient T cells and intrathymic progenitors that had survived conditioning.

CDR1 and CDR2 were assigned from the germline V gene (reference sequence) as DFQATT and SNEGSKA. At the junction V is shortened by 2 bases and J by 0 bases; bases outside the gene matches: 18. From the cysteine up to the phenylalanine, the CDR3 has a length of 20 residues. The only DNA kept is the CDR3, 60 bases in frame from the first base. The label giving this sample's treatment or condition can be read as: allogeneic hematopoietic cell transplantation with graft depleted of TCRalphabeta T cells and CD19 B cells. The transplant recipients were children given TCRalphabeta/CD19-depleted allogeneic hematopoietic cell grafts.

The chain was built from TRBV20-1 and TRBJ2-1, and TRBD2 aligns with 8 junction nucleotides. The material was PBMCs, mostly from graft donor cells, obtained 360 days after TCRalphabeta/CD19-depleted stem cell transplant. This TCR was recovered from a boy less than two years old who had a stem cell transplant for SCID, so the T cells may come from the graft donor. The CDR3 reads CSARSRPGLGKGSSYNEQFF. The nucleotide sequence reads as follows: TGCAGTGCTAGATCAAGACCGGGACTAGGAAAGGGAAGCTCCTACAATGAGCAGTTCTTC.